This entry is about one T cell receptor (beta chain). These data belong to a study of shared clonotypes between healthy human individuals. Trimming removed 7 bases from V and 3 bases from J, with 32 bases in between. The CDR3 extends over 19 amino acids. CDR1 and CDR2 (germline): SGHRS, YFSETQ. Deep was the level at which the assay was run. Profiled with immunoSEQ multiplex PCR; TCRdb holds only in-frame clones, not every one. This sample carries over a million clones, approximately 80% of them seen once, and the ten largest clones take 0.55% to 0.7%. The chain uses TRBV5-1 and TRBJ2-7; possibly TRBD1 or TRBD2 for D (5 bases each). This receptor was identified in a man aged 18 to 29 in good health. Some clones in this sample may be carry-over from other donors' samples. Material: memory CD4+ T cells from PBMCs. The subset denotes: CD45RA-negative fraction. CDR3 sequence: CASGRTQRSTGAGVYEQYF. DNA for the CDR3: TGCGCCAGCGGTCGAACACAGCGCTCTACCGGGGCGGGTGTCTACGAGCAGTACTTC.